The rows below give T cell receptor beta chains drawn from one sample of a study of response to subunit inactivated influenza vaccine. One entry per CDR3 protein, called by TCRdb with MiXCR from the RT-PCR reads. The sample yields some 550,000 distinct CDR3 sequences, approximately 20% seen once. This same sample was also taken into another study, of T cells expressing NK-cell markers.

The sequenced sample was CD4+ T cells sorted from PBMCs, obtained about 13 days after vaccination. These receptors all stem from a man in his fifties who received an inactivated influenza vaccine. The CDR3 runs from the conserved cysteine through the conserved F or W. The order of the fields is V gene, clone size, J gene, D gene, CDR3 protein, CDR3 DNA. The D gene is left open where the match is weak. Only some rows state a clone size, as once, few, many or a class for expanded clones.

V gene: TRBV11-2; clone size: few; J gene: TRBJ2-7; D gene: TRBD1; CDR3 protein: CASSLATGYYEQYF; CDR3 DNA: TGTGCCAGCAGCTTAGCGACAGGGTATTACGAGCAGTACTTC
V gene: TRBV29-1; clone size: few; J gene: TRBJ2-2; D gene: TRBD1; CDR3 protein: CSVLGGQGTNTGELFF; CDR3 DNA: TGCAGCGTGCTGGGGGGACAGGGAACGAACACCGGGGAGCTGTTTTTT
V gene: TRBV6-1; clone size: few; J gene: TRBJ2-5; D gene: NA; CDR3 protein: CASMEWETQYF; CDR3 DNA: TGTGCCAGCATGGAGTGGGAGACCCAGTACTTC
V gene: TRBV20-1; clone size: NA; J gene: TRBJ2-7; D gene: TRBD2; CDR3 protein: CSASSSGRGYEQYF; CDR3 DNA: TGCAGTGCTAGTTCTAGCGGGAGAGGTTACGAGCAGTACTTC
V gene: TRBV27; clone size: few; J gene: TRBJ1-3; D gene: TRBD1; CDR3 protein: CASSLGQGSTIYF; CDR3 DNA: TGTGCCAGCAGTCTAGGACAGGGGAGCACCATATATTTT
V gene: TRBV20-1; clone size: many; J gene: TRBJ2-7; D gene: NA; CDR3 protein: CSAQSTARGEQYF; CDR3 DNA: TGCAGTGCCCAATCGACAGCTAGAGGGGAGCAGTACTTC
V gene: TRBV7-6; clone size: NA; J gene: TRBJ2-1; D gene: NA; CDR3 protein: CASSLGAGAYYNEQFF; CDR3 DNA: TGTGCCAGCAGCTTAGGTGCGGGGGCTTACTACAATGAGCAGTTCTTC
V gene: TRBV20-1; clone size: NA; J gene: TRBJ2-5; D gene: NA; CDR3 protein: CSARDIGDRETQYF; CDR3 DNA: TGCAGTGCTAGAGATATCGGGGATCGGGAGACCCAGTACTTC
V gene: TRBV19; clone size: NA; J gene: TRBJ2-1; D gene: NA; CDR3 protein: CASSHYNEQFF; CDR3 DNA: TGTGCCAGTAGCCACTACAATGAGCAGTTCTTC
V gene: TRBV4-1; clone size: NA; J gene: TRBJ1-4; D gene: NA; CDR3 protein: CASSQDALTNEKLFF; CDR3 DNA: TGCGCCAGCAGCCAAGATGCCCTGACTAATGAAAAACTGTTTTTT
V gene: TRBV6-2/TRBV6-3; clone size: NA; J gene: TRBJ2-2; D gene: NA; CDR3 protein: CASAGTRGSGELFF; CDR3 DNA: TGTGCCAGCGCCGGGACAAGGGGGTCCGGGGAGCTGTTTTTT
V gene: TRBV5-6; clone size: NA; J gene: TRBJ2-7; D gene: TRBD1; CDR3 protein: CASSLATQGAWEQYF; CDR3 DNA: TGTGCCAGCAGCTTGGCCACACAGGGGGCATGGGAGCAGTACTTC
V gene: TRBV7-2; clone size: few; J gene: TRBJ2-3; D gene: TRBD2; CDR3 protein: CASSLARAGDGGYF; CDR3 DNA: TGTGCCAGCAGCTTAGCTAGGGCGGGAGACGGGGGGTATTTT
V gene: TRBV12-3/TRBV12-4; clone size: few; J gene: TRBJ2-7; D gene: NA; CDR3 protein: CASSLVQGLQYF; CDR3 DNA: TGTGCCAGCAGTTTGGTCCAGGGACTCCAGTACTTC
V gene: TRBV28; clone size: NA; J gene: TRBJ2-3; D gene: NA; CDR3 protein: CASSLPGRASDTQYF; CDR3 DNA: TGTGCCAGCAGTTTACCGGGCAGGGCCTCAGATACGCAGTATTTT
V gene: TRBV7-9; clone size: NA; J gene: TRBJ1-4; D gene: NA; CDR3 protein: CASSPAGASEKLFF; CDR3 DNA: TGTGCCAGCAGCCCCGCGGGGGCTTCTGAAAAACTGTTTTTT
V gene: TRBV14; clone size: NA; J gene: TRBJ2-7; D gene: NA; CDR3 protein: CASSQALITGRMF; CDR3 DNA: TGTGCCAGCAGCCAAGCATTGATAACAGGGAGAATGTTC
V gene: TRBV5-1; clone size: NA; J gene: TRBJ2-7; D gene: TRBD2; CDR3 protein: CASSKEAGGLYEQYF; CDR3 DNA: TGCGCCAGCAGCAAAGAAGCGGGGGGGCTCTACGAGCAGTACTTC
V gene: TRBV30; clone size: NA; J gene: TRBJ1-1; D gene: NA; CDR3 protein: CAWSQVPKNTEAFF; CDR3 DNA: TGTGCCTGGAGCCAGGTGCCCAAGAACACTGAAGCTTTCTTT
V gene: TRBV30; clone size: NA; J gene: TRBJ2-5; D gene: TRBD2; CDR3 protein: CAWNREVKETQYF; CDR3 DNA: TGTGCCTGGAATCGGGAGGTAAAAGAGACCCAGTACTTC
V gene: TRBV6-2/TRBV6-3; clone size: few; J gene: TRBJ2-7; D gene: TRBD2; CDR3 protein: CASSYSTWDSGGPNPFYEQYF; CDR3 DNA: TGTGCCAGCAGTTACTCTACCTGGGATAGCGGGGGGCCAAACCCCTTCTACGAGCAGTACTTC
V gene: TRBV12-3/TRBV12-4; clone size: few; J gene: TRBJ2-5; D gene: NA; CDR3 protein: CASSLDRVGQETQYF; CDR3 DNA: TGTGCCAGCAGTTTAGACAGGGTGGGCCAAGAGACCCAGTACTTC